This TCR beta chain comes out of a study of blood T cell repertoires in COVID-19. Per the study methods: Estimates of nucleated cell counts were drawn from the amplification of reference gene primers. Sequencing was performed with immunoSEQ multiplex PCR; in TCRdb, only in-frame clones are kept and a portion is missing. V, J and clone size are those of that table, while D and trimming were read from the DNA. This sample has roughly 82,000 clones, with roughly 91% found just once. CDR1 SGDLS and CDR2 YYNGEE come from the germline V gene. CDR3 length: 15 amino acids. Trimming took 4 bases from V and 4 from J, leaving 17 bases between them.

This clonotype was sampled from a woman aged 50 to 60 in a cohort sampled during active COVID-19. The V call is TRBV9, the J call TRBJ1-2; D remains ambiguous. Source material: peripheral blood. The chain's CDR3 is CASSLSALNGYGYTF. The CDR3 DNA follows: TGTGCCAGCAGCCTTTCCGCCTTGAACGGCTATGGCTACACCTTC.